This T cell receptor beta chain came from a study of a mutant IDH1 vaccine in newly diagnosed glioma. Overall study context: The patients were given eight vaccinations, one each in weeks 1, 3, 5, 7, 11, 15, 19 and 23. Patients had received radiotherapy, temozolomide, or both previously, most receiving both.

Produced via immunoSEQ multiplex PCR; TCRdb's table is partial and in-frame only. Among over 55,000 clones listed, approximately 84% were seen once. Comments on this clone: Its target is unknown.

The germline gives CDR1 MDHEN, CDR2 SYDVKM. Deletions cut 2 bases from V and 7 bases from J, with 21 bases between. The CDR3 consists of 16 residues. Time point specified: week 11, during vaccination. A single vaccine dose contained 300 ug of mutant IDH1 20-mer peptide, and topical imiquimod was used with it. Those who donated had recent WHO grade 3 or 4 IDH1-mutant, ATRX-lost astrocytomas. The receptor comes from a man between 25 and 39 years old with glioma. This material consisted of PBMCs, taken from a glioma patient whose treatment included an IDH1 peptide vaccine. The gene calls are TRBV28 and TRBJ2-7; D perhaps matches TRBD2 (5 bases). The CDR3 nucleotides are TGTGCCAGCAGTTTAGTTGCGGGCAGGTCAGTGAGGGAGCAGTACTTC. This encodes CASSLVAGRSVREQYF.